The clone carrying this T cell receptor (beta chain) was seen at least ten times. Antigen unknown. The data stem from a study of regulatory T cells in long-lasting Graves disease. Findings and limits, study-wide: Comparison showed that persistent patients shared more public clonotypes (under 3,000) than new patients (966).

Combining iRepertoire HTBI primers with Arm-PCR of CDR3 regions, the authors built TCR beta libraries. TCRdb called the multiplex PCR reads again in MiXCR, with one record for every CDR3 protein. The table lists about 430,000 distinct CDR3 sequences, over 20% of them singletons. Specified time point: persistent/refractory GD, antithyroid drugs over 5 years with positive TRAb. From RNA extracted from PBMCs, the TCR library was made. Trimming shortened V by 4 bases and J by 7 bases, and 15 bases separated the two germline ends. From germline, CDR1 is KGHDR and CDR2 SFDVKD. The CDR3 length is 14 residues.

The TCR sequence derives from a female donor with Graves disease. The sequenced sample was peripheral blood mononuclear cells (PBMCs), obtained when the disease was refractory, from a patient treated with antithyroid drugs. The chain carries TRBV24-1 and TRBJ1-2, with D uncertain. CDR3 sequence: CATSEPTRESGYTF. The CDR3, as DNA: TGTGCCACCAGTGAACCGACGAGGGAGAGTGGCTACACCTTC.